Listed below are T cell receptor beta chains from one sample, sequenced in a study of shared clonotypes between healthy human individuals. The protocol was immunoSEQ multiplex PCR, while the TCRdb copy is restricted to in-frame clones and leaves out a portion. Of more than 2,000,000 clones in the sample, around nine tenths were seen once. The sample taken for sequencing was naive CD4+ T cells sorted from blood. These receptors came from a young man in good health. The CDR3 runs from the conserved cysteine through the conserved F or W. The D gene is left open where the match is weak. Clone size is given for some rows only: seen once, a few or many times, or a class if the clone is expanded.

clone_size	d_call	v_call	j_call	cdr3_aa	cdr3_nt
NA	TRBD2	TRBV30	TRBJ2-3	CAWARTSGRDTQYF	TGTGCCTGGGCCCGGACTAGCGGGAGAGATACGCAGTATTTT
NA	NA	TRBV7-6	TRBJ2-3	CASSLVGTIPGDTQYF	TGTGCCAGCAGCTTAGTTGGGACAATCCCGGGAGATACGCAGTATTTT
NA	NA	TRBV7-2	TRBJ2-1	CASSLEMYNEQFF	TGTGCCAGCAGCTTAGAGATGTACAATGAGCAGTTCTTC
NA	NA	TRBV5-1	TRBJ2-3	CASTPQGTSTDTQYF	TGCGCCAGCACCCCCCAGGGAACGAGCACAGATACGCAGTATTTT
NA	TRBD2	TRBV5-1	TRBJ2-1	CASSSGLDFGEQFF	TGCGCCAGCAGTTCGGGACTAGATTTTGGGGAGCAGTTCTTC
NA	TRBD2	TRBV4-1	TRBJ2-5	CASSGRVLETQYF	TGCGCCAGCAGCGGGAGGGTCCTCGAAACCCAGTACTTC
NA	NA	TRBV28	TRBJ1-3	CATLGGSGNTIYF	TGTGCCACCCTCGGGGGGTCGGGAAACACCATATATTTT
NA	NA	TRBV5-3	TRBJ2-7	CARSLRREQYF	TGTGCCAGAAGCTTGCGGCGCGAGCAGTACTTC
NA	NA	TRBV6-5	TRBJ2-7	CASDDSSYEQYF	TGTGCCAGCGACGACAGCTCCTACGAGCAGTACTTC
once	NA	TRBV5-1	TRBJ2-7	CASSLAPGDEQYF	TGCGCCAGCAGCTTGGCCCCAGGGGACGAGCAGTACTTC
NA	NA	TRBV7-9	TRBJ1-4	CASSQAGELFF	TGTGCCAGCAGCCAGGCCGGGGAACTGTTTTTT
NA	TRBD1	TRBV5-1	TRBJ2-7	CASSLGAGGTGARGEQYF	TGCGCCAGCAGCTTGGGGGCTGGCGGGACAGGGGCCCGAGGCGAGCAGTACTTC
NA	TRBD2	TRBV6-6	TRBJ2-5	CASSLSGSLLEQYF	TGTGCCAGCAGTTTAAGCGGGAGTTTGTTAGAGCAGTACTTC
NA	TRBD2	TRBV28	TRBJ2-7	CASTSGLAVSYEQYF	TGTGCCAGCACCTCAGGACTAGCGGTATCCTACGAGCAGTACTTC
NA	TRBD1	TRBV18	TRBJ2-1	CASSPTGGARGEQFF	TGTGCCAGCTCTCCGACAGGGGGCGCCCGGGGTGAGCAGTTCTTC
NA	NA	TRBV7-2	TRBJ2-3	CASRRGLAATDTQYF	TGTGCCAGCCGTCGAGGGCTGGCCGCCACAGATACGCAGTATTTT
NA	NA	TRBV9	TRBJ1-2	CASSDPIGVQLGYTF	TGTGCCAGCAGCGACCCTATAGGGGTTCAATTGGGCTACACCTTC
once	NA	TRBV7-3	TRBJ1-6	CASSLGYNSPLHF	TGTGCCAGCAGCTTGGGTTATAATTCACCCCTCCACTTT
NA	NA	TRBV7-9	TRBJ2-2	CASSPQVSNTGELFF	TGTGCCAGCAGCCCACAGGTCTCGAACACCGGGGAGCTGTTTTTT
NA	TRBD2	TRBV6-1	TRBJ2-1	CASTLGLASPDEQFF	TGTGCCAGCACCTTGGGACTAGCGTCTCCAGATGAGCAGTTCTTC
NA	NA	TRBV4-1	TRBJ2-7	CASSQDPSRDTLAYEQYF	TGCGCCAGCAGCCAAGATCCATCCCGGGACACCCTAGCCTACGAGCAGTACTTC
NA	NA	TRBV6-6	TRBJ1-6	CASSYDNSPLHF	TGTGCCAGCAGTTACGATAATTCACCCCTCCACTTT
once	NA	TRBV28	TRBJ2-4	CASSPFGTTVGIQYF	TGTGCCAGCAGCCCCTTCGGCACGACCGTAGGGATTCAGTACTTC
NA	TRBD2	TRBV13	TRBJ2-2	CATQLLLAGVTGELFF	TGTGCCACACAACTACTGCTAGCGGGAGTTACCGGGGAGCTGTTTTTT
NA	TRBD2	TRBV5-4	TRBJ2-1	CASSLGREGPNEQFF	TGTGCCAGCAGCTTGGGGCGGGAGGGCCCCAATGAGCAGTTCTTC
NA	TRBD2	TRBV9	TRBJ2-7	CATHRDGRTSGSYEQYF	TGTGCCACCCACCGGGACGGCCGGACTAGCGGCTCCTACGAGCAGTACTTC
NA	TRBD1	TRBV19	TRBJ1-5	CASSTTGQGGNQPQHF	TGTGCCAGTAGTACGACAGGACAGGGCGGCAATCAGCCCCAGCATTTT
NA	NA	TRBV2	TRBJ1-2	CASSELGQKNYGYTF	TGTGCCAGCAGTGAATTGGGGCAGAAGAACTATGGCTACACCTTC
once	NA	TRBV5-1	TRBJ2-5	CASSPGLAQETQYF	TGCGCCAGCAGCCCCGGACTCGCCCAAGAGACCCAGTACTTC
NA	TRBD2	TRBV7-2	TRBJ2-3	CASRTSGGSDTQYF	TGTGCCAGCAGGACTAGCGGGGGATCGGATACGCAGTATTTT
once	TRBD2	TRBV7-9	TRBJ2-1	CASSLRLAGDRNEQFF	TGTGCCAGCAGTTTAAGACTAGCGGGAGATCGTAATGAGCAGTTCTTC
NA	NA	TRBV11-3	TRBJ2-1	CASSSQSGYEQFF	TGTGCCAGCAGCTCGCAAAGCGGCTATGAGCAGTTCTTC
NA	TRBD1	TRBV18	TRBJ1-2	CASSQTGTGNYGYTF	TGTGCCAGCTCACAAACCGGGACAGGGAACTATGGCTACACCTTC
NA	NA	TRBV7-9	TRBJ1-3	CASSLARREYTIYF	TGTGCCAGCAGCTTAGCGCGAAGGGAGTACACCATATATTTT
NA	TRBD1	TRBV6-4	TRBJ1-5	CASPIKDRTNQPQHF	TGTGCCAGTCCCATTAAGGACAGGACTAATCAGCCCCAGCATTTT
NA	NA	TRBV15	TRBJ2-3	CATSVTGTRPDTQYF	TGTGCCACCAGCGTAACCGGGACTCGCCCCGATACGCAGTATTTT
NA	NA	TRBV6-5	TRBJ2-2	CASSYSRGPTGELFF	TGTGCCAGCAGTTACTCCCGGGGACCCACCGGGGAGCTGTTTTTT
NA	TRBD1	TRBV28	TRBJ2-7	CASSLSPGFGTGEHEQYF	TGTGCCAGCAGTTTATCGCCGGGATTCGGGACAGGGGAACACGAGCAGTACTTC
NA	NA	TRBV7-8	TRBJ2-3	CASSFTPTTDTQYF	TGTGCCAGCAGTTTTACCCCCACCACAGATACGCAGTATTTT
NA	TRBD1	TRBV10-3	TRBJ2-1	CAIMGQGFYNEQFF	TGTGCCATCATGGGACAGGGGTTCTACAATGAGCAGTTCTTC
NA	TRBD2	TRBV6-1	TRBJ2-1	CASSEEIGWAGDEQFF	TGTGCCAGCAGTGAAGAAATCGGCTGGGCGGGGGATGAGCAGTTCTTC
NA	TRBD1	TRBV5-4	TRBJ1-1	CASSPDRASLFLF	TGTGCCAGCAGCCCTGACAGGGCCTCCCTGTTTTTATTT
NA	TRBD2	TRBV18	TRBJ2-1	CASSPSLAGGREQFF	TGTGCCAGCTCACCATCCCTAGCGGGGGGGCGGGAGCAGTTCTTC
NA	TRBD1	TRBV6-1	TRBJ1-1	CASGKGALAEAFF	TGTGCCAGCGGGAAGGGGGCCTTGGCTGAAGCTTTCTTT
NA	NA	TRBV10-3	TRBJ2-2	CAISEQGRVNTGELFF	TGTGCCATCAGTGAACAGGGCAGGGTTAACACCGGGGAGCTGTTTTTT
NA	NA	TRBV30	TRBJ2-1	CAWSTMDEQFF	TGTGCCTGGAGTACGATGGATGAGCAGTTCTTC
NA	NA	TRBV15	TRBJ1-6	CATSRDWGSHSYNSPLHF	TGTGCCACCAGCAGAGATTGGGGGTCCCACTCTTATAATTCACCCCTCCACTTT
NA	NA	TRBV19	TRBJ1-2	CASHRQATGYTF	TGTGCCAGTCACAGACAGGCGACTGGCTACACCTTC
NA	NA	TRBV7-8	TRBJ2-5	CASSSAYGYQETQYF	TGTGCCAGCAGCTCCGCCTACGGGTACCAAGAGACCCAGTACTTC